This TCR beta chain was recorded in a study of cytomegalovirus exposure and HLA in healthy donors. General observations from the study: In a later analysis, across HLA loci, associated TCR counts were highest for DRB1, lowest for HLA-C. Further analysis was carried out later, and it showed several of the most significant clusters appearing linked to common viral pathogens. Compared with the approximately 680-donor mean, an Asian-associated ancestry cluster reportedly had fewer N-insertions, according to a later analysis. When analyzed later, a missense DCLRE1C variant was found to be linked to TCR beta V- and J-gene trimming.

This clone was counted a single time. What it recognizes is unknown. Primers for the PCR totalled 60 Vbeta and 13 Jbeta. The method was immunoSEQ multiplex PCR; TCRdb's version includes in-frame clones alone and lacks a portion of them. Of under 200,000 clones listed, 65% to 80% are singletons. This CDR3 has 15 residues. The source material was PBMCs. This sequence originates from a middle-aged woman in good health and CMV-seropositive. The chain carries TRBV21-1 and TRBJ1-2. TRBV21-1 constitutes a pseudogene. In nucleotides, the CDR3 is TGTGCCAGCAGCAAAAGAGGAAACCTCAACTATGGCTACACCTTC. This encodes CASSKRGNLNYGYTF.